This entry lists 18 T cell receptor beta chains sequenced from one sample in a study of blood T cell repertoires in COVID-19 (dated by TCRdb to 2018 to 2020). Receptor libraries were prepared by the immunoSEQ multiplex PCR assay. TCRdb stores this immuneACCESS table with in-frame sequences only. Part of the clones is absent; in the studies checked, under half of the shortfall reflects unresolved V genes, and no reason is known for the rest. This sample holds roughly 270,000 clones; roughly 85% were observed only once. Roughly 4.6% of the sample rests with the top ten. Sequenced material: peripheral blood. These receptor sequences come from a man in his fifties or sixties with active or convalescent COVID-19.

The chain uses TRBV19 and TRBJ2-7, with D possibly matching TRBD2 (6 bases). Between the trimmed V and J ends, which lost 1 base and 5 bases, there was a span of 9 bases. Germline V gives CDR1 LNHDA, CDR2 SQIVND (reference sequence). The CDR3 length is 13 residues. The CDR3 is CASSIGLGNEQYF. DNA of the CDR3: TGTGCCAGTAGTATAGGACTAGGTAACGAGCAGTACTTC.

The chain is built from TRBV5-1 and TRBJ1-2; 8 nucleotides match TRBD1. The CDR3 extends over 14 amino acids. Trimming at V came to 4 bases and at J to 7 bases, leaving 9 bases not matched to a gene. In germline, CDR1 is SGHRS, CDR2 YFSETQ. The CDR3 spells CASSLGPGGSGYTF. Here the CDR3 DNA reads TGCGCCAGCAGCCTGGGGCCAGGGGGCAGTGGCTACACCTTC.

This clone was seen a few times. Other DNA sequences in the same sample also yield this CDR3. CDR3 protein: CASSPGQGNSPLHF. Here the CDR3 DNA reads TGTGCCAGCAGTCCGGGACAGGGTAATTCACCCCTCCACTTT. The V call is TRBV28, the J call TRBJ1-6; 9 nucleotides line up with TRBD1. The germline V gene encodes CDR1 MDHEN and CDR2 SYDVKM. V shed 5 bases, J shed 6 bases, and the junction held 2 bases outside the gene matches. The CDR3 loop spans 14 amino acids.

The chain joins TRBV5-1 to TRBJ1-2; 8 bases map to TRBD1. The CDR3 length is 15 residues. Germline loops: CDR1 SGHRS, CDR2 YFSETQ. Trimming took 3 bases from V and 7 from J; bases not matched to a gene: 11. The CDR3 DNA reads TGCGCCAGCAGCTCGAAGGGACAGGCCGGTGGTGGCTACACCTTC. It translates to CASSSKGQAGGGYTF.

V gene TRBV4-2 combines with J gene TRBJ1-2; D gene ambiguous. The germline gives CDR1 LGHNA, CDR2 YNFKEQ. The CDR3 totals 13 residues. V lost 8 bases and J lost 5, with 15 bases in between. CDR3 sequence reads: CASGPGIEYGYTF. The DNA of the CDR3 is TGTGCCAGCGGCCCAGGTATCGAGTATGGCTACACCTTC.

This rearrangement joins TRBV19 to TRBJ1-5; no firm D call. Germline CDR1 reads LNHDA; CDR2 reads SQIVND (reference sequence). V dropped 7 bases and J dropped 3 bases, with 7 bases sitting between them. This CDR3 spans 12 amino acids. Here the CDR3 DNA reads TGTGCCAGTACAGGAAACAATCAGCCCCAGCATTTT. Amino acid sequence: CASTGNNQPQHF.

V usage is TRBV5-6 and J usage is TRBJ2-1; TRBD2 matches 10 bases. The J segment lost 5 bases and the V segment lost 2 bases, leaving 7 bases of the junction unmatched. The CDR3 has 16 amino acids. Germline CDR1 is SGHDT and CDR2 is YYEEEE. Here the CDR3 DNA reads TGTGCCAGCAGCTTCTTATCTAGCGGGAGAGACAATGAGCAGTTCTTC. Protein: CASSFLSSGRDNEQFF.

This sequence joins TRBV2 and TRBJ1-4, with a tentative D call TRBD1 (5 bases). Germline V gene lookup returns CDR1 SNHLY and CDR2 FYNNEI. V dropped 0 bases and J dropped 8 bases, with 13 bases sitting between them. CDR3 length: 15 residues. Here the CDR3 reads CASSEAYQGGEKLFF. The CDR3 DNA sequence: TGTGCCAGCAGTGAAGCGTATCAGGGAGGCGAAAAACTGTTTTTT.

The CDR3 is CASSIKRQINTGELFF. The CDR3 nucleotides read TGTGCCAGTAGTATAAAGCGCCAGATAAACACCGGGGAGCTGTTTTTT. The chain carries TRBV19 and TRBJ2-2; the D is unclear. The V and J ends lost 2 bases and 2 bases respectively, with 12 bases between them. The germline gives CDR1 LNHDA, CDR2 SQIVND (reference sequence). CDR3 length equals 16 residues. The entire variable domain, with the rest obtained from reference TRBV19 and TRBJ2-2, is as follows: DGGITQSPKYLFRKEGQNVTLSCEQNLNHDAMYWYRQDPGQGLRLIYYSQIVNDFQKGDIAEGYSVSREKKESFPLTVTSAQKNPTAFYLCASSIKRQINTGELFFGEGSRLTVL.

The chain is built from TRBV30 and TRBJ1-4, with D tentatively TRBD1 (5 bases). Germline CDR1 GTSNPN, CDR2 SVGIG (reference sequence). The CDR3 has 15 amino acids. Trimming removed 3 bases from V and 5 bases from J, with 16 bases in between. CDR3 loop: CAWSPTGRLNEKLFF. In DNA form, the CDR3 reads TGTGCCTGGAGCCCAACAGGACGCCTCAATGAAAAACTGTTTTTT.

CDR3 DNA sequence: TGTGCCTGGAGTTCGGGACTCGCGAATGAAAAACTGTTTTTT. Protein: CAWSSGLANEKLFF. The chain uses TRBV30 and TRBJ1-4, with a tentative D call TRBD1 (5 bases). The CDR3 spans 14 residues. Trimming stripped 2 bases from V and 5 bases from J, with 12 bases between. Germline CDR1 is GTSNPN and CDR2 is SVGIG (reference sequence).

The V call is TRBV7-8, the J call TRBJ2-7, with 11 positions matching TRBD2. Trimming removed 4 bases from V and 2 bases from J; junction bases left unmatched: 7. CDR1 is SGHVS and CDR2 is FQNEAQ in the germline V gene. The CDR3 totals 16 residues. As DNA, the CDR3 is TGTGCCAGCAGCTCTTTAGCGGGAGGGCTTGCCTACGAGCAGTACTTC. Protein product: CASSSLAGGLAYEQYF.

This chain links TRBV6-5 with TRBJ1-1; TRBD1 aligns across 8 bases. Germline V gene data show CDR1 as MNHEY and CDR2 as SVGAGI. V was pared by 6 bases and J by 5 bases, with 11 bases of the junction left unmatched. The CDR3 spans 15 residues. CDR3: CASRTTGQGWTEAFF. The CDR3 DNA reads TGTGCCAGCAGGACTACCGGACAGGGATGGACTGAAGCTTTCTTT.

This clone appeared a few times. The rearrangement links TRBV25-1 to TRBJ2-7; no clear D. Deletions cut 4 bases from V and 3 bases from J, with 7 bases between. CDR1 is MGHDK, CDR2 SYGVNS, per germline. This CDR3 has 12 amino acids. The CDR3 loop reads CASSAQLYEQYF. In DNA, the CDR3 is TGTGCCAGCAGTGCCCAACTCTACGAGCAGTACTTC.

V and J are TRBV5-6 and TRBJ1-6; a weak D match, TRBD1 (6 bases). The CDR3 is made up of 15 amino acids. Trimming removed 4 bases at V and 9 bases at J, with 17 bases between. Germline values: CDR1 SGHDT, CDR2 YYEEEE. CDR3 sequence reads: CASSVIGGAGSPLHF. The CDR3 coding sequence is TGTGCCAGCAGCGTCATCGGGGGGGCTGGTTCACCCCTCCACTTT.

The chain combines TRBV2 with TRBJ2-7; TRBD1 agrees at 8 bases. The CDR3 totals 14 residues. Germline V lookup: CDR1 SNHLY, CDR2 FYNNEI. Trimming at V came to 7 bases and at J to 3 bases, leaving 8 bases not matched to a gene. The CDR3 region is CASTRQGSSYEQYF. In DNA form, the CDR3 reads TGTGCCAGCACTCGACAGGGGTCCAGCTACGAGCAGTACTTC.

The chain has TRBV30 and TRBJ2-3; possible D gene TRBD2, 6 bases. Per germline, CDR1 GTSNPN and CDR2 SVGIG (reference sequence). The CDR3 runs to 16 residues. Trimming left V 4 bases short and J 5 bases short, with 22 bases between. The CDR3 loop is CAWNSGVVAWEDTQYF. In nucleotides, the CDR3 is TGTGCCTGGAACTCGGGAGTAGTGGCGTGGGAAGATACGCAGTATTTT.

The chain combines TRBV18 with TRBJ2-1; 7 bases line up with TRBD1. This CDR3 region has 15 residues. The germline V gene encodes CDR1 KGHSH and CDR2 LQKENI. V was clipped by 1 base and J by 7 bases; unmatched bases: 7. The CDR3 DNA follows: TGTGCCAGCTCACCACTCAGGGACAGTGTAAATGAGCAGTTCTTC. Protein: CASSPLRDSVNEQFF.